Listed below are T cell receptor beta chains from one sample, sequenced in a study of regulatory T cells in long-lasting Graves disease. In TCRdb, the multiplex PCR reads were re-called with MiXCR into one record per CDR3 protein. The sample shows under 500,000 distinct CDR3 sequences, roughly 20% of them seen only once. The sequencing here drew on peripheral blood mononuclear cells (PBMCs), taken when the disease was refractory, from a patient treated with antithyroid drugs. These receptors all stem from a female donor with Graves disease. Each CDR3 is given with its conserved first and last residue. The D gene is left open where the match is weak. Clone size is stated in some rows and not others, as once, few, many or a class when expanded.

DNA: TGCGCCAGCAGCGCTACGCAAACCTACGAGCAGTACTTC
CDR3: CASSATQTYEQYF
D: NA
V: TRBV4-3
length: 13
size: few
J: TRBJ2-7

DNA: TGTGCCAGCAGCCAAGATCTAATCGGGGAGCTGTTTTTT
CDR3: CASSQDLIGELFF
D: NA
V: TRBV14
length: 13
size: NA
J: TRBJ2-2

DNA: TGTGCCAGCAGCTTATACCGGGACAGGACCGCTAACTATGGCTACACCTTC
CDR3: CASSLYRDRTANYGYTF
D: TRBD1
V: TRBV5-6
length: 17
size: few
J: TRBJ1-2

DNA: TGTGCCAGCAGTTACTCCTGGACAGGGAGCACTGAAGCTTTCTTT
CDR3: CASSYSWTGSTEAFF
D: TRBD1
V: TRBV6-2/TRBV6-3
length: 15
size: few
J: TRBJ1-1

DNA: TGCGCCAGCAGCTTGGACCCGGAAGCTAACTATGGCTACACCTTC
CDR3: CASSLDPEANYGYTF
D: NA
V: TRBV5-1
length: 15
size: few
J: TRBJ1-2

DNA: TGTGCTATGAGGCGGGGGGTGGACACTGAAGCTTTCTTT
CDR3: CAMRRGVDTEAFF
D: NA
V: TRBV12-5
length: 13
size: many
J: TRBJ1-1

DNA: TGTGCCAGCACGGGGACAGGGTTCACTGAAGCTTTCTTT
CDR3: CASTGTGFTEAFF
D: TRBD1
V: TRBV12-3/TRBV12-4
length: 13
size: many
J: TRBJ1-1

DNA: TGTGCCAGCTCACCATTGGGATCCACTGAAGCTTTCTTT
CDR3: CASSPLGSTEAFF
D: NA
V: TRBV18
length: 13
size: many
J: TRBJ1-1

DNA: TGCAGCGTCCGATGGGGACTAGCGGGAAGGCCGCCAGAGACCCAGTACTTC
CDR3: CSVRWGLAGRPPETQYF
D: TRBD2
V: TRBV29-1
length: 17
size: NA
J: TRBJ2-5

DNA: TGTGCCAGCAGTGACGGGGTCCCCGCAGGGTCCCAGCATTTT
CDR3: CASSDGVPAGSQHF
D: NA
V: TRBV6-1
length: 14
size: NA
J: TRBJ1-5

DNA: TGTGCCAGCAGTTACGGCGGGACAGGGGGCGAAAAACTGTTTTTT
CDR3: CASSYGGTGGEKLFF
D: TRBD1
V: TRBV6-5
length: 15
size: many
J: TRBJ1-4

DNA: TGTGCCAGCAGCTTAACGTTAGGTAGCGGCCCTTACAATGAGCAGTTCTTC
CDR3: CASSLTLGSGPYNEQFF
D: NA
V: TRBV7-3
length: 17
size: NA
J: TRBJ2-1

DNA: TGTGCCAGCAGCTTACACAGGGGGGGAGAGACCCAGTACTTC
CDR3: CASSLHRGGETQYF
D: NA
V: TRBV7-9
length: 14
size: NA
J: TRBJ2-5

DNA: TGCAGCGTTGAAGGGGGTCCTTTCGACAACGAAGTACGTTCCGAGCAGTACTTC
CDR3: CSVEGGPFDNEVRSEQYF
D: NA
V: TRBV29-1
length: 18
size: NA
J: TRBJ2-7

DNA: TGTGCCAGCAGCCAGCCCCGGGACAGGGGACGAGAGCAGTACTTC
CDR3: CASSQPRDRGREQYF
D: TRBD1
V: TRBV27
length: 15
size: NA
J: TRBJ2-7

DNA: TGTGCCAGCTCGGGACTAGCGGGAGTTACCGGGGAGCTGTTTTTT
CDR3: CASSGLAGVTGELFF
D: TRBD2
V: TRBV18
length: 15
size: NA
J: TRBJ2-2

DNA: TGTGCCAGCAGCAACACCTGGAGTAGCGGGAGCTACGAGCAGTACTTC
CDR3: CASSNTWSSGSYEQYF
D: TRBD2
V: TRBV3-1
length: 16
size: few
J: TRBJ2-7

DNA: TGTGCCAGCAGCCACCTAGGACGGCGTGAAAGGGAGGCTTTCTTT
CDR3: CASSHLGRREREAFF
D: NA
V: TRBV3-1
length: 15
size: many
J: TRBJ1-1

DNA: TGCAGTGCTAGAGGGACTAGCGGGAGGGCCATCCACAATGAGCAGTTCTTC
CDR3: CSARGTSGRAIHNEQFF
D: TRBD2
V: TRBV20-1
length: 17
size: NA
J: TRBJ2-1

DNA: TGTGCCAGCAGTTCTACTAGCGTAACCGAGACCCAGTACTTC
CDR3: CASSSTSVTETQYF
D: TRBD2
V: TRBV12-3/TRBV12-4
length: 14
size: many
J: TRBJ2-5

DNA: TGTGCCAGCAGCTTACGTAAAACAGCTGAAGCTTTCTTT
CDR3: CASSLRKTAEAFF
D: NA
V: TRBV7-2
length: 13
size: NA
J: TRBJ1-1

DNA: TGTGCCAGCTCGGACAGGACTAACTATGGCTACACCTTC
CDR3: CASSDRTNYGYTF
D: TRBD1
V: TRBV18
length: 13
size: few
J: TRBJ1-2

DNA: TGTGCCAGCAGCTCCCCCAGAGGGGAGACCGGGGAGCTGTTTTTT
CDR3: CASSSPRGETGELFF
D: NA
V: TRBV11-1
length: 15
size: NA
J: TRBJ2-2

DNA: TGCGCCAGCAGCCAGGGACTAGCGGCCACTTCAGGCTACACCTTC
CDR3: CASSQGLAATSGYTF
D: NA
V: TRBV4-3
length: 15
size: few
J: TRBJ1-2

DNA: TGTGCCAGCAGTCCTCCAGACAGGGACCGGTATGGCTACACCTTC
CDR3: CASSPPDRDRYGYTF
D: TRBD1
V: TRBV28
length: 15
size: NA
J: TRBJ1-2

DNA: TGCGCCAGCAGCTTGAAGGGTTCCGACACCGGGGAGCTGTTTTTT
CDR3: CASSLKGSDTGELFF
D: NA
V: TRBV5-1
length: 15
size: few
J: TRBJ2-2

DNA: TGCAGCGTTGAAATAGGGCAGGGGAGGCAAGAGACCCAGTACTTC
CDR3: CSVEIGQGRQETQYF
D: NA
V: TRBV29-1
length: 15
size: few
J: TRBJ2-5

DNA: TGTGCCAGCAGCTTAGAGCCAGGGTGGATGAATGAGCAGTTCTTC
CDR3: CASSLEPGWMNEQFF
D: NA
V: TRBV7-8
length: 15
size: NA
J: TRBJ2-1

DNA: TGCGCCAGCAGTCGGGCCAGGGTCGGTGAGCAGTTCTTC
CDR3: CASSRARVGEQFF
D: NA
V: TRBV10-1
length: 13
size: NA
J: TRBJ2-1

DNA: TGTGCCAGCAGTTCGGGACAAACCTCGATCTACGAGCAGTACTTC
CDR3: CASSSGQTSIYEQYF
D: NA
V: TRBV12-3/TRBV12-4
length: 15
size: many
J: TRBJ2-7

DNA: TGCGCCAGCAGCTTGGTACAGGAGGGCTACACCTTC
CDR3: CASSLVQEGYTF
D: NA
V: TRBV5-1
length: 12
size: many
J: TRBJ1-2

DNA: TGTGCCAGCAGTGAAAGGACGCCCTACGAGCAGTACTTC
CDR3: CASSERTPYEQYF
D: NA
V: TRBV2
length: 13
size: many
J: TRBJ2-7

DNA: TGTGCCAGCAGCGCCAGTCAAGAGACCCAGTACTTC
CDR3: CASSASQETQYF
D: NA
V: TRBV9
length: 12
size: many
J: TRBJ2-5

DNA: TGTGCCAGCAGCTTACACCCGGGGGTGAACACCGGGGAGCTGTTTTTT
CDR3: CASSLHPGVNTGELFF
D: NA
V: TRBV11-2
length: 16
size: many
J: TRBJ2-2

DNA: TGTGCCAGCAGCTACAGCACGGGTACTCTTGGAAACACCATATATTTT
CDR3: CASSYSTGTLGNTIYF
D: NA
V: TRBV7-2
length: 16
size: NA
J: TRBJ1-3

DNA: TGTGCCAGCAGTGCCTACAGGGGGGAGCATTTT
CDR3: CASSAYRGEHF
D: TRBD1
V: TRBV28
length: 11
size: many
J: TRBJ1-5

DNA: TGTGCCAGCAGCAAGACTAGCGGGAGAGGACCCTACAATGAGCAGTTCTTC
CDR3: CASSKTSGRGPYNEQFF
D: TRBD2
V: TRBV6-2/TRBV6-3
length: 17
size: few
J: TRBJ2-1

DNA: TGCAGTGCTAGCGAAGCGGGAGGGCCGCAAGAGACCCAGTACTTC
CDR3: CSASEAGGPQETQYF
D: TRBD2
V: TRBV20-1
length: 15
size: few
J: TRBJ2-5

DNA: TGTGCCAGCAGTTCCTTCGGGGTCCGAAGCTCCTATAATTCACCCCTCCACTTT
CDR3: CASSSFGVRSSYNSPLHF
D: NA
V: TRBV27
length: 18
size: many
J: TRBJ1-6

DNA: TGTGCCAGTAGTATTTATGGGGGGAGTGAAGCTTTCTTT
CDR3: CASSIYGGSEAFF
D: NA
V: TRBV19
length: 13
size: once
J: TRBJ1-1

DNA: TGTGCCAGCAGTTTATACGGGAACACCGGGGAGCTGTTTTTT
CDR3: CASSLYGNTGELFF
D: NA
V: TRBV27
length: 14
size: NA
J: TRBJ2-2

DNA: TGTGCCAGCAGCAGGTTATTTGGCATACAAGAGACCCAGTACTTC
CDR3: CASSRLFGIQETQYF
D: NA
V: TRBV6-2/TRBV6-3
length: 15
size: many
J: TRBJ2-5

DNA: TGTGCTACCAGTTTAGGGACTAGCGGGCGGAATGAGCAGTTCTTC
CDR3: CATSLGTSGRNEQFF
D: TRBD2
V: TRBV12-3/TRBV12-4
length: 15
size: few
J: TRBJ2-1

DNA: TGTGCCAGCAGGACCGCGGGACAGATTTATGGCTACACCTTC
CDR3: CASRTAGQIYGYTF
D: TRBD1
V: TRBV5-6
length: 14
size: NA
J: TRBJ1-2

DNA: TGTGCCAGCAGTTCTCAGGGGGCGACCACCGGGGAGCTGTTTTTT
CDR3: CASSSQGATTGELFF
D: TRBD1
V: TRBV12-3/TRBV12-4
length: 15
size: NA
J: TRBJ2-2

DNA: TGTGCCAGCAGCCATACCGGGACAGGGACGTCCGAGCAGTACTTC
CDR3: CASSHTGTGTSEQYF
D: TRBD1
V: TRBV7-8
length: 15
size: NA
J: TRBJ2-7

DNA: TGTGCCATCCGGAGTGTACAGTCCGAGCAGTACTTC
CDR3: CAIRSVQSEQYF
D: NA
V: TRBV10-3
length: 12
size: NA
J: TRBJ2-7

DNA: TGCAGTGCTAGAGACCGTGGGAAGGCTTTCTTT
CDR3: CSARDRGKAFF
D: NA
V: TRBV20-1
length: 11
size: many
J: TRBJ1-1

DNA: TGCAGTGCTCCCGCGGAGGGATCGTACCAAGAGACCCAGTACTTC
CDR3: CSAPAEGSYQETQYF
D: NA
V: TRBV20-1
length: 15
size: many
J: TRBJ2-5

DNA: TGCAGCCTCGGGACAGGGGGGGAACAGCCCCAGCATTTT
CDR3: CSLGTGGEQPQHF
D: TRBD1
V: TRBV20-1
length: 13
size: NA
J: TRBJ1-5

DNA: TGTGCCAGCAGCTTGACAGGGGACGGGGAGCTGTTTTTT
CDR3: CASSLTGDGELFF
D: TRBD1
V: TRBV7-3
length: 13
size: many
J: TRBJ2-2

DNA: TGTGCCAGCAGCCACCTCAGGGGACCCGATGAAAAACTGTTTTTT
CDR3: CASSHLRGPDEKLFF
D: NA
V: TRBV7-9
length: 15
size: NA
J: TRBJ1-4

DNA: TGTGCCAGCAAAACGGGGGCGGAAAACATTCAGTACTTC
CDR3: CASKTGAENIQYF
D: NA
V: TRBV6-2/TRBV6-3
length: 13
size: few
J: TRBJ2-4

DNA: TGTGCCAGCAATCCGACAGGGGCAAGCACTGAAGCTTTCTTT
CDR3: CASNPTGASTEAFF
D: TRBD1
V: TRBV28
length: 14
size: NA
J: TRBJ1-1

DNA: TGTGCCAGCAGTTTTAGGACACCCAATGAGCAGTTCTTC
CDR3: CASSFRTPNEQFF
D: NA
V: TRBV28
length: 13
size: few
J: TRBJ2-1

DNA: TGTGCCATCAGTCTACAGGAGACTGAAGCTTTCTTT
CDR3: CAISLQETEAFF
D: NA
V: TRBV10-3
length: 12
size: NA
J: TRBJ1-1

DNA: TGCAGTGCTATCTACTCGGGACGACCCAAAGAGACCCAGTACTTC
CDR3: CSAIYSGRPKETQYF
D: NA
V: TRBV20-1
length: 15
size: many
J: TRBJ2-5

DNA: TGTGCCAGCAGCACGGGAGTTACCCCGAACACTGAAGCTTTCTTT
CDR3: CASSTGVTPNTEAFF
D: NA
V: TRBV7-2
length: 15
size: many
J: TRBJ1-1

DNA: TGCGCCAGCAGCCAAAAGATGACGTCTGGGGCCAACGTCCTGACTTTC
CDR3: CASSQKMTSGANVLTF
D: NA
V: TRBV4-3
length: 16
size: NA
J: TRBJ2-6